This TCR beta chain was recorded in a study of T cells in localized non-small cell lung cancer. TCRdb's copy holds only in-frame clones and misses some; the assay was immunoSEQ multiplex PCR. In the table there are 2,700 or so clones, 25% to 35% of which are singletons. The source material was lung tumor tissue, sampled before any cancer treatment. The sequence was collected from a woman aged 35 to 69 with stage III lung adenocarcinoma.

DNA of the CDR3: TGCGCCAGCAGCTTGGACGGAGTCCCAAGGGGCTACGAGCAGTACTTC. It translates to CASSLDGVPRGYEQYF. V and J are TRBV5-1 and TRBJ2-7; D perhaps matches TRBD1 (5 bases). This CDR3 is built from 16 residues. The germline V and J ends were trimmed by 0 bases and 3 bases, with 16 bases remaining between them. Germline CDR1 reads SGHRS; CDR2 reads YFSETQ.